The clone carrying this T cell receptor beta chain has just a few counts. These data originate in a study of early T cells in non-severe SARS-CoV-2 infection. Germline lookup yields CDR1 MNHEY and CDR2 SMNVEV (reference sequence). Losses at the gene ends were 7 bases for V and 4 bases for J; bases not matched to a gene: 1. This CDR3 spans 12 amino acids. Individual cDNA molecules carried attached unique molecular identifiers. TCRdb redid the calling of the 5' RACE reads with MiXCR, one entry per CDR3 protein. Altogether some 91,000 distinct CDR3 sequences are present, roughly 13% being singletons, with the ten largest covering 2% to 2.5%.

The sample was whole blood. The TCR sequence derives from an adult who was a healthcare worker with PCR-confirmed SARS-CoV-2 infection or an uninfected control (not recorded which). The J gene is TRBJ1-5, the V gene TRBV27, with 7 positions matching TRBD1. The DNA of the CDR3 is TGTGCCAGCAAGACAGGGAATCAGCCCCAGCATTTT. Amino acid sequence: CASKTGNQPQHF.